The rows below give T cell receptor beta chains drawn from one sample of a study of blood T cells in healthy people across ages. MiXCR, run by TCRdb on the 5' RACE reads, gives a single entry per CDR3 protein. The sample comprises over 600,000 distinct CDR3 sequences, around a fifth of which are singletons, and under 4% rests with the top ten. The specimen sequenced was blood. The receptors stem from a man in his sixties or seventies in good health. Each CDR3 is given with its conserved first and last residue. Fields, in order: CDR3 protein, CDR3 DNA, J gene, V gene, D gene, clone size. The D gene is left open where the match is weak. Clone size appears in some rows only: once, few, many, or a class for an expanded clone.

CDR3: CASSYEGVQETQYF
DNA: TGTGCCAGCAGTTACGAGGGTGTCCAAGAGACCCAGTACTTC
J: TRBJ2-5
V: TRBV6-6
D: NA
size: NA

CDR3: CASSLNVGQETQYF
DNA: TGCGCCAGCAGCTTGAACGTGGGGCAAGAGACCCAGTACTTC
J: TRBJ2-5
V: TRBV5-1
D: NA
size: few

CDR3: CATSRDLGTSDLAKNIPYF
DNA: TGTGCCACCAGCAGAGATCTAGGGACTAGCGACCTAGCCAAAAACATTCCGTACTTC
J: TRBJ2-4
V: TRBV15
D: TRBD2
size: NA

CDR3: CASSFLAGGNEQFF
DNA: TGTGCCAGCAGCTTCCTAGCGGGAGGCAATGAGCAGTTCTTC
J: TRBJ2-1
V: TRBV7-8
D: TRBD2
size: NA

CDR3: CAISTSGPVQYF
DNA: TGTGCCATCAGCACTAGCGGGCCGGTTCAGTACTTC
J: TRBJ2-4
V: TRBV10-3
D: TRBD2
size: many

CDR3: CASKMGNIQYF
DNA: TGTGCCAGTAAGATGGGAAACATTCAGTACTTC
J: TRBJ2-4
V: TRBV6-5
D: NA
size: few

CDR3: CSASVALDTQYF
DNA: TGCAGTGCTAGTGTGGCCCTAGATACGCAGTATTTT
J: TRBJ2-3
V: TRBV20-1
D: NA
size: few

CDR3: CASSLLPDSNQPQHF
DNA: TGCGCCAGCAGCTTGCTGCCAGATAGCAATCAGCCCCAGCATTTT
J: TRBJ1-5
V: TRBV5-1
D: NA
size: NA

CDR3: CASSIGAGGGTYEQYF
DNA: TGTGCCAGTAGTATAGGGGCCGGGGGAGGGACCTACGAGCAGTACTTC
J: TRBJ2-7
V: TRBV19
D: TRBD2
size: NA

CDR3: CSAPGQGNIQYF
DNA: TGCAGTGCTCCCGGACAGGGGAACATTCAGTACTTC
J: TRBJ2-4
V: TRBV20-1
D: TRBD1
size: NA

CDR3: CASRDRGPGANVLTF
DNA: TGTGCCAGTAGGGACAGGGGGCCTGGGGCCAACGTCCTGACTTTC
J: TRBJ2-6
V: TRBV19
D: TRBD1
size: few

CDR3: CASSSVRGTGELFF
DNA: TGTGCCAGCAGCTCCGTTCGGGGGACCGGGGAGCTGTTTTTT
J: TRBJ2-2
V: TRBV11-2
D: NA
size: NA

CDR3: CASSLDASGYNEQFF
DNA: TGTGCCAGCAGCTTAGACGCTAGCGGCTACAATGAGCAGTTCTTC
J: TRBJ2-1
V: TRBV7-2
D: TRBD2
size: NA

CDR3: CSAREEGAGQPQHF
DNA: TGCAGTGCTAGAGAGGAGGGGGCGGGCCAGCCCCAGCATTTT
J: TRBJ1-5
V: TRBV20-1
D: TRBD1
size: NA